In this sample, the clone carrying this T cell receptor beta chain turned up many times. The antigen is undetermined. The record originates from a study of regulatory T cells in long-lasting Graves disease. Study information: Graves' patients, newly diagnosed, had taken antithyroid drugs under 3 months.

Study-wide results and limits: Blood alone, not thyroid tissue, was studied.

Both iRepertoire HTBI primers and Arm-PCR of CDR3 regions were used to build the TCR beta libraries. In TCRdb, the multiplex PCR reads were re-called with MiXCR into one record per CDR3 protein. The data contain 350,000 to 500,000 distinct CDR3 sequences, about 15% of them singletons. V was trimmed by 2 bases and J by 4 bases, leaving 9 bases between them. Germline lookup yields CDR1 MGHRA and CDR2 YSYEKL. The CDR3 covers 13 residues. The sample's time point: newly diagnosed GD, antithyroid drugs for less than 3 months. RNA extracted from PBMCs served as the sequencing template. These same data were also listed under a study on T cells in Graves' hyperthyroidism and ophthalmopathy.

The TCR was taken from a woman aged 45-65 years with Graves disease. Specimen: peripheral blood mononuclear cells (PBMCs), collected at new diagnosis, from a patient treated with antithyroid drugs. V is TRBV4-1 and J is TRBJ2-7, with D possibly being TRBD2 (5 bases). The CDR3 sequence is CASSQTREYEQYF. The DNA of the CDR3 is TGCGCCAGCAGCCAAACGAGGGAGTACGAGCAGTACTTC.